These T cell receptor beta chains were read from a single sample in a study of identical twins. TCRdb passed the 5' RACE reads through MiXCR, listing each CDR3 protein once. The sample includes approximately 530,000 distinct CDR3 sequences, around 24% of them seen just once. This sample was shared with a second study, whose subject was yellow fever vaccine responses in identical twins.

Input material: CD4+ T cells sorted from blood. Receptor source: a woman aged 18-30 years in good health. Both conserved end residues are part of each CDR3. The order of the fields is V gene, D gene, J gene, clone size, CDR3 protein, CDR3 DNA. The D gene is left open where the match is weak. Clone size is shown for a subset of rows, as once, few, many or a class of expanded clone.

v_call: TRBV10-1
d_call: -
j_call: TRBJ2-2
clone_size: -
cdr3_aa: CASSSQKGTGELFF
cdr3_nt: TGCGCCAGCAGTTCCCAGAAGGGCACCGGGGAGCTGTTTTTT

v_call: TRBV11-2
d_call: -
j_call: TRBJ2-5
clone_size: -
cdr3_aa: CASSLMGAETQYF
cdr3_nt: TGTGCCAGCAGCTTAATGGGCGCGGAGACCCAGTACTTC

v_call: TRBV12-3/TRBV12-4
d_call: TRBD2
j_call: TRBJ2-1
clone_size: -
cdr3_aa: CASSSQPGLAGGQGSYNEQFF
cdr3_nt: TGTGCCAGCAGTTCACAACCGGGACTAGCGGGAGGTCAAGGCTCCTACAATGAGCAGTTCTTC

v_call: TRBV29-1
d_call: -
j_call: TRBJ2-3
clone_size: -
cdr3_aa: CSVEGQVDTQYF
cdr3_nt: TGCAGCGTTGAAGGACAGGTAGATACGCAGTATTTT

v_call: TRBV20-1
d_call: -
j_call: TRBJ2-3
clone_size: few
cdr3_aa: CSARRASTDTQYF
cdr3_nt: TGCAGTGCTAGGAGGGCTAGCACAGATACGCAGTATTTT

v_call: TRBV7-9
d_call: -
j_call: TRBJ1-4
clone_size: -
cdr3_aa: CASSRGSNEKLFF
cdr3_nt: TGTGCCAGCAGTCGGGGGTCTAATGAAAAACTGTTTTTT

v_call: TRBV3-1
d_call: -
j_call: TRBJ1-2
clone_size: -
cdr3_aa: CASSQVELYGYTF
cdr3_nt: TGTGCCAGCAGCCAAGTGGAGCTATATGGCTACACCTTC

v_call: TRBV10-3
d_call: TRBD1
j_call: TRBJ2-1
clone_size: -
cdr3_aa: CAISEPGQGHNEQFF
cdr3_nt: TGTGCCATCAGTGAGCCGGGACAGGGTCACAATGAGCAGTTCTTC

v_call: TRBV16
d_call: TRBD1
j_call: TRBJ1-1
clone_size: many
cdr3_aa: CASSQIQGAEAFF
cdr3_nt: TGTGCCAGCAGCCAAATCCAGGGGGCTGAAGCTTTCTTT

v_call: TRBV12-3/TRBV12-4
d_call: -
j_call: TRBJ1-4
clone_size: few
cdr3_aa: CASTRHGDEKLFF
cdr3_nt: TGTGCCAGCACCCGACACGGAGATGAAAAACTGTTTTTT

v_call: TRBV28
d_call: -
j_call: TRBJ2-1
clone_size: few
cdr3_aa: CASSFPSANFRQFF
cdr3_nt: TGTGCCAGCAGTTTTCCTAGCGCGAATTTTCGACAGTTCTTC

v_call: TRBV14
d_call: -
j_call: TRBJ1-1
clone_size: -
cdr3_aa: CASSPRTDLMNTEAFF
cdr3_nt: TGTGCCAGCAGCCCAAGGACAGACCTCATGAACACTGAAGCTTTCTTT

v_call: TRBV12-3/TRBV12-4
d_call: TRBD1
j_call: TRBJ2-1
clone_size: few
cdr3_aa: CASSLRAGTGRPHEQFF
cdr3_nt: TGTGCCAGCAGTTTAAGGGCCGGGACAGGGAGACCCCATGAGCAGTTCTTC

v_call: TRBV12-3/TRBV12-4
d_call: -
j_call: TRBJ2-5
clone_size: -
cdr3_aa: CASSTPPVGETQYF
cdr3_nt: TGTGCCAGCAGCACCCCCCCCGTGGGGGAGACCCAGTACTTC

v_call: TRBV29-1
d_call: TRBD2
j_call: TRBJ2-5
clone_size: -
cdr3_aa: CSVTSGAQETQYF
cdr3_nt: TGCAGCGTTACAAGCGGGGCCCAAGAGACCCAGTACTTC

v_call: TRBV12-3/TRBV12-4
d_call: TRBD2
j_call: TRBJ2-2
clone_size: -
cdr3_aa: CASIRSGRNTGELFF
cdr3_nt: TGTGCCAGCATTCGTAGCGGGAGGAACACCGGGGAGCTGTTTTTT

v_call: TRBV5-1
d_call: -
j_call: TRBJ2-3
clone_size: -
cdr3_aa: CASSLDWGTRTDTQYF
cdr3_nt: TGCGCCAGCAGCTTGGATTGGGGAACGCGCACAGATACGCAGTATTTT

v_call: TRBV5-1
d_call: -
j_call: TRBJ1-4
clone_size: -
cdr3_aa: CASSPREGWEKLFF
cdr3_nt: TGCGCCAGCAGCCCCAGGGAAGGTTGGGAAAAACTGTTTTTT

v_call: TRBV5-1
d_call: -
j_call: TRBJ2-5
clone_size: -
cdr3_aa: CASSLAATQETQYF
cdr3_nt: TGCGCCAGCAGCTTGGCGGCAACTCAAGAGACCCAGTACTTC

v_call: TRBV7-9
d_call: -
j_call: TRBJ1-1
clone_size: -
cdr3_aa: CASSLERVPEAFF
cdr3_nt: TGTGCCAGCAGCTTAGAGAGGGTACCTGAAGCTTTCTTT

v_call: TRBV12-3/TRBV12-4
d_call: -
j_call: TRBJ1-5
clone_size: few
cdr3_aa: CASSIRDGRNQPQHF
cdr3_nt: TGTGCCAGCAGTATCCGGGACGGTCGCAATCAGCCCCAGCATTTT

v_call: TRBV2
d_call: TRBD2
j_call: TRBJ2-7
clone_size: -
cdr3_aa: CTSCLRASGTTGLGEQYF
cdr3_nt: TGTACCAGCTGTTTGAGGGCTAGCGGGACTACGGGACTGGGCGAGCAGTACTTC

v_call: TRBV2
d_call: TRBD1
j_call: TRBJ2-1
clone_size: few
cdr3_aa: CASIYRGTSSYNEQFF
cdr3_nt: TGTGCCAGTATTTACAGGGGGACGAGCTCCTACAATGAGCAGTTCTTC

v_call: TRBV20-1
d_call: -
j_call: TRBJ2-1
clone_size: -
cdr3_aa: CSARSGAWVGSYNEQFF
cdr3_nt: TGCAGTGCTAGAAGTGGGGCTTGGGTGGGTTCCTACAATGAGCAGTTCTTC

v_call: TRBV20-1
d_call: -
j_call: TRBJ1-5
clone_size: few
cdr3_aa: CSAWAGEQPQHF
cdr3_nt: TGCAGTGCTTGGGCAGGGGAACAGCCCCAGCATTTT

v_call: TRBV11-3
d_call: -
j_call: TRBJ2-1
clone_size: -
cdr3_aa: CASSLSSAPYNEQFF
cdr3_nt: TGTGCCAGCAGCCTAAGTAGCGCGCCCTACAATGAGCAGTTCTTC

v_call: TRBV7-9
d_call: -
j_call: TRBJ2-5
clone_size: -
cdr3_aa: CASSYVPKETQYF
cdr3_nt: TGTGCCAGCAGCTACGTGCCCAAAGAGACCCAGTACTTC

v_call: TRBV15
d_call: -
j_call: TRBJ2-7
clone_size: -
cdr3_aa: CATSRERGEQYF
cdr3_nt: TGTGCCACCAGCAGAGAAAGGGGAGAGCAGTACTTC

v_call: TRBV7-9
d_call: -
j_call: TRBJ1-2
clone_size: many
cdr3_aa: CASSLDRTYGYTF
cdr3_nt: TGTGCCAGCAGCCTCGACAGGACCTATGGCTACACCTTC

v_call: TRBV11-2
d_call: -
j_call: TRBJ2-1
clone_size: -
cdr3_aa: CASSSRGGMGNEQFF
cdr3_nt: TGTGCCAGCAGCTCCAGGGGGGGGATGGGCAATGAGCAGTTCTTC

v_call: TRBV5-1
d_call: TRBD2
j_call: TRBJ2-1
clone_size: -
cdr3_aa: CASSFGSGGANENEQFF
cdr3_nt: TGCGCCAGCAGCTTCGGTAGCGGGGGGGCGAATGAAAATGAGCAGTTCTTC

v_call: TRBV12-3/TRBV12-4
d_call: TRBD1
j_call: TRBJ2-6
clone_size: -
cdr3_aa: CATGQSSGANVLTF
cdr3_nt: TGTGCCACGGGACAGAGCTCTGGGGCCAACGTCCTGACTTTC